The source of this TCR beta chain is a study of shared clonotypes between healthy human individuals. At the deep level, the assay was run. The input for sorted-subset replicate PCRs was around 200 ng DNA, 25,000 to 35,000 T cell genomes. The method was immunoSEQ multiplex PCR; TCRdb's version includes in-frame clones alone and lacks a portion of them. The repertoire holds hundreds of thousands of clones, with around 90% as singletons. Findings and caveats of the study: Sequencing depth was expected to affect clonotype sharing among donors.

Concerning this clone itself: What it binds is not known.

Germline assignment: CDR1 MNHEY and CDR2 SMNVEV (reference sequence). The CDR3 runs to 16 residues. The V gene lost 0 bases and the J gene lost 2 bases, with 12 bases spanning the gap. Only CD45RO-negative cells positively selected for CCR7 counted as naive CD8 cells, so terminally differentiated effector memory CD45RA+ cells were excluded. Those who donated, Caucasian adults without exception, all lived in Nashville, Tennessee. The chain is built from TRBV27 and TRBJ2-3, with D possibly being TRBD1 (5 bases). The TCR was taken from a man aged 25-45 years in good health. The sequenced sample was naive CD8+ T cells sorted from blood. The chain's CDR3 is CASSLSRSGLTDTQYF. In nucleotides, the CDR3 is TGTGCCAGCAGTTTATCCCGGTCAGGGCTCACAGATACGCAGTATTTT.